These T cell receptor beta chains were read from a single sample in a study of blood T cell repertoires in COVID-19. Profiled with immunoSEQ multiplex PCR; TCRdb holds only in-frame clones, not every one. The sample shows some 76,000 clones, 75% to 90% of them seen only once. Input material: peripheral blood. These receptors all stem from a man in his forties or fifties with COVID-19, enrolled during active disease. Both conserved end residues are part of each CDR3. A D gene is named only where the DNA matches it firmly. Rows may omit the clone size; those that give it use once, few, many or a size class.

v_call: TRBV18; j_call: TRBJ2-5; clone_size: .; d_call: .; cdr3_aa: CASSPRTEETQYF; cdr3_nt: TGTGCCAGCTCACCAAGGACTGAAGAGACCCAGTACTTC
v_call: TRBV7-2; j_call: TRBJ2-7; clone_size: .; d_call: .; cdr3_aa: CASSLQTGKAHEQYF; cdr3_nt: TGTGCCAGCAGCTTACAAACCGGGAAGGCGCACGAGCAGTACTTC
v_call: TRBV23-1; j_call: TRBJ1-2; clone_size: .; d_call: TRBD1; cdr3_aa: CASRSSRGHYGYTF; cdr3_nt: TGCGCCAGCAGAAGTAGCAGGGGGCACTATGGCTACACCTTC
v_call: TRBV7-9; j_call: TRBJ2-1; clone_size: .; d_call: TRBD2; cdr3_aa: CASSLSSGSYNEQFF; cdr3_nt: TGTGCCAGCAGCCTATCTAGCGGTTCCTACAATGAGCAGTTCTTC
v_call: TRBV5-4; j_call: TRBJ2-5; clone_size: .; d_call: .; cdr3_aa: CASRHSGSQETQYF; cdr3_nt: TGTGCCAGCAGGCATTCGGGGTCCCAAGAGACCCAGTACTTC
v_call: TRBV5-1; j_call: TRBJ2-5; clone_size: .; d_call: TRBD1; cdr3_aa: CASSAGTGGETQYF; cdr3_nt: TGCGCCAGCAGCGCCGGGACAGGTGGGGAGACCCAGTACTTC
v_call: TRBV7-2; j_call: TRBJ2-1; clone_size: .; d_call: TRBD2; cdr3_aa: CASSSGTSGSLSQFF; cdr3_nt: TGTGCCAGCAGTTCCGGGACTAGCGGGAGCCTATCGCAGTTCTTC
v_call: TRBV13; j_call: TRBJ2-7; clone_size: many; d_call: TRBD1; cdr3_aa: CASSPRDRHYEQYF; cdr3_nt: TGTGCCAGCAGCCCCCGGGACAGACACTACGAGCAGTACTTC
v_call: TRBV5-1; j_call: TRBJ1-4; clone_size: .; d_call: .; cdr3_aa: CASSLDESWGDTTNEKLFF; cdr3_nt: TGCGCCAGCAGCTTGGACGAAAGTTGGGGAGATACAACTAATGAAAAACTGTTTTTT
v_call: TRBV29-1; j_call: TRBJ1-5; clone_size: .; d_call: .; cdr3_aa: CSSRGSDRPQHF; cdr3_nt: TGCAGCTCTCGAGGCTCTGATCGGCCCCAGCATTTT
v_call: TRBV29-1; j_call: TRBJ2-1; clone_size: once; d_call: TRBD2; cdr3_aa: CSVLGAGGSYNEQFF; cdr3_nt: TGCAGCGTTCTGGGAGCGGGAGGCTCCTACAATGAGCAGTTCTTC
v_call: TRBV24-1; j_call: TRBJ2-1; clone_size: .; d_call: .; cdr3_aa: CATSPGLLTRNEQFF; cdr3_nt: TGTGCCACCAGCCCGGGACTTTTGACCCGCAATGAGCAGTTCTTC
v_call: TRBV5-1; j_call: TRBJ1-1; clone_size: .; d_call: .; cdr3_aa: CASSFVETNAEAFF; cdr3_nt: TGCGCCAGCAGCTTTGTGGAGACTAACGCTGAAGCTTTCTTT
v_call: TRBV5-1; j_call: TRBJ2-7; clone_size: .; d_call: .; cdr3_aa: CASAEDTTTNEQYF; cdr3_nt: TGCGCCAGCGCCGAGGACACGACGACGAACGAGCAGTACTTC
v_call: TRBV18; j_call: TRBJ1-2; clone_size: .; d_call: .; cdr3_aa: CASSPPDSGAGGYTF; cdr3_nt: TGTGCCAGCTCACCTCCTGACTCCGGGGCGGGGGGCTACACCTTC
v_call: TRBV19; j_call: TRBJ1-2; clone_size: .; d_call: .; cdr3_aa: CASSIDGRGNYGYTF; cdr3_nt: TGTGCCAGTAGTATAGATGGCAGGGGTAACTATGGCTACACCTTC
v_call: TRBV7-9; j_call: TRBJ1-1; clone_size: .; d_call: .; cdr3_aa: CASSPGGNTEAFF; cdr3_nt: TGTGCCAGCAGCCCCGGGGGGAACACTGAAGCTTTCTTT
v_call: TRBV25-1; j_call: TRBJ2-7; clone_size: .; d_call: TRBD1; cdr3_aa: CASSDGTGAYEQYF; cdr3_nt: TGTGCCAGCAGTGACGGGACAGGGGCCTACGAGCAGTACTTC
v_call: TRBV15; j_call: TRBJ2-1; clone_size: .; d_call: .; cdr3_aa: CATSREDPGASHNEQFF; cdr3_nt: TGTGCCACCAGCAGAGAAGATCCGGGAGCCTCTCACAATGAGCAGTTCTTC
v_call: TRBV10-3; j_call: TRBJ2-5; clone_size: .; d_call: TRBD1; cdr3_aa: CAITPGQGNQETQYF; cdr3_nt: TGTGCCATCACCCCGGGACAGGGAAATCAAGAGACCCAGTACTTC
v_call: TRBV6-1; j_call: TRBJ2-6; clone_size: few; d_call: .; cdr3_aa: CASSERSSGANVLTF; cdr3_nt: TGTGCCAGCAGTGAGCGGAGCTCTGGGGCCAACGTCCTGACTTTC
v_call: TRBV28; j_call: TRBJ2-1; clone_size: .; d_call: .; cdr3_aa: CASGGVGDPYNEQFF; cdr3_nt: TGTGCCAGCGGCGGAGTGGGAGACCCCTACAATGAGCAGTTCTTC
v_call: TRBV30; j_call: TRBJ2-7; clone_size: .; d_call: .; cdr3_aa: CAWSPDSAYEQYF; cdr3_nt: TGTGCCTGGAGCCCGGACTCCGCCTACGAGCAGTACTTC
v_call: TRBV4-2; j_call: TRBJ2-7; clone_size: .; d_call: .; cdr3_aa: CASSQEWSSYEQYF; cdr3_nt: TGTGCCAGCAGCCAAGAGTGGAGCTCCTACGAGCAGTACTTC
v_call: TRBV5-1; j_call: TRBJ2-7; clone_size: .; d_call: .; cdr3_aa: CASSLGGGPNEQYF; cdr3_nt: TGCGCCAGCAGCTTGGGCGGAGGGCCCAACGAGCAGTACTTC
v_call: TRBV6-5; j_call: TRBJ2-3; clone_size: .; d_call: .; cdr3_aa: CASRRVALADTQYF; cdr3_nt: TGTGCCAGCAGGAGGGTAGCTCTCGCAGATACGCAGTATTTT
v_call: TRBV6-4; j_call: TRBJ2-1; clone_size: medium-sized; d_call: .; cdr3_aa: CASSDGAGPYNEQFF; cdr3_nt: TGTGCCAGCAGTGACGGGGCAGGGCCCTACAATGAGCAGTTCTTC
v_call: TRBV28; j_call: TRBJ1-1; clone_size: .; d_call: .; cdr3_aa: CASSPHAQGEAFF; cdr3_nt: TGTGCCAGCAGCCCGCATGCTCAGGGTGAAGCTTTCTTT
v_call: TRBV2; j_call: TRBJ2-7; clone_size: .; d_call: .; cdr3_aa: CASSEDYNLRHEQYF; cdr3_nt: TGTGCCAGCAGTGAAGACTATAATCTTCGCCACGAGCAGTACTTC
v_call: TRBV2; j_call: TRBJ1-5; clone_size: .; d_call: TRBD1; cdr3_aa: CASSRQGSNQPQHF; cdr3_nt: TGTGCCAGCAGTCGACAGGGCTCTAATCAGCCCCAGCATTTT
v_call: TRBV4-1; j_call: TRBJ2-7; clone_size: .; d_call: .; cdr3_aa: CASSVARGMSSYEQYF; cdr3_nt: TGCGCCAGCAGCGTCGCTAGGGGGATGAGCTCCTACGAGCAGTACTTC
v_call: TRBV12-5; j_call: TRBJ2-3; clone_size: .; d_call: TRBD2; cdr3_aa: CASGLARSSSSGSNTDTQYF; cdr3_nt: TGTGCTAGTGGTTTGGCCAGAAGTTCTTCTAGCGGGAGTAACACAGATACGCAGTATTTT
v_call: TRBV7-3; j_call: TRBJ2-1; clone_size: .; d_call: .; cdr3_aa: CASSRAPGSYNEQFF; cdr3_nt: TGTGCCAGCAGCCGCGCCCCAGGGTCCTACAATGAGCAGTTCTTC
v_call: TRBV20-1; j_call: TRBJ2-7; clone_size: .; d_call: TRBD2; cdr3_aa: CSASVGRAFYEQYF; cdr3_nt: TGCAGTGCTAGTGTCGGGAGGGCTTTTTACGAGCAGTACTTC
v_call: TRBV7-2; j_call: TRBJ2-2; clone_size: few; d_call: .; cdr3_aa: CASSLATGAATGELFF; cdr3_nt: TGTGCCAGCAGCTTAGCGACTGGGGCAGCCACCGGGGAGCTGTTTTTT
v_call: TRBV20-1; j_call: TRBJ2-5; clone_size: .; d_call: TRBD2; cdr3_aa: CSASGTTQETQYF; cdr3_nt: TGCAGTGCTAGTGGGACTACCCAAGAGACCCAGTACTTC
v_call: TRBV28; j_call: TRBJ1-2; clone_size: .; d_call: TRBD1; cdr3_aa: CASTFPAGGEGYTF; cdr3_nt: TGTGCCAGCACCTTCCCGGCAGGGGGCGAGGGCTACACCTTC
v_call: TRBV18; j_call: TRBJ2-7; clone_size: few; d_call: .; cdr3_aa: CASSPRVGQRSYEQYF; cdr3_nt: TGTGCCAGCTCACCACGCGTAGGACAGAGATCCTACGAGCAGTACTTC
v_call: TRBV14; j_call: TRBJ2-7; clone_size: few; d_call: .; cdr3_aa: CASSQVSGRVYEQYF; cdr3_nt: TGTGCCAGCAGCCAAGTTTCGGGCAGGGTCTACGAGCAGTACTTC
v_call: TRBV18; j_call: TRBJ2-1; clone_size: .; d_call: TRBD2; cdr3_aa: CASSLRLAAYNEQFF; cdr3_nt: TGTGCCAGCTCACTTAGACTAGCGGCCTACAATGAGCAGTTCTTC
v_call: TRBV4-1; j_call: TRBJ2-7; clone_size: .; d_call: TRBD2; cdr3_aa: CASSQDMIAGDEQYF; cdr3_nt: TGCGCCAGCAGCCAAGATATGATAGCGGGAGACGAGCAGTACTTC
v_call: TRBV7-8; j_call: TRBJ2-5; clone_size: .; d_call: TRBD2; cdr3_aa: CASSLSGGDLAGRGTQYF; cdr3_nt: TGTGCCAGCAGCCTAAGCGGGGGGGATCTGGCGGGACGTGGGACCCAGTACTTC
v_call: TRBV30; j_call: TRBJ2-2; clone_size: once; d_call: .; cdr3_aa: CAWSVLMNTGELFF; cdr3_nt: TGTGCCTGGAGTGTGTTAATGAACACCGGGGAGCTGTTTTTT